Below, one TCR beta chain is given with its context. Its target is not known. At one end the junction does not follow the germline gene, possibly because of a read error. The CDR3 length is 16 residues. Germline CDR1 SGHRS, CDR2 YFSETQ. The sample belongs to a study of regulatory T cells in long-lasting Graves disease. Looking at the study overall: The criterion for persistent Graves' disease was over 5 years of antithyroid drugs with positive TSH receptor antibodies. Findings and limits, study-wide: Persistent cases favored TRBV28, TRBJ1-2 and TRBJ2-5.

Assembly of TCR beta libraries relied on iRepertoire HTBI primers together with Arm-PCR of CDR3 regions. One entry per CDR3 protein results from TCRdb running MiXCR on the multiplex PCR reads. There are some 450,000 distinct CDR3 sequences in the sample; around a quarter occur only once, and about a quarter lies in the top ten. The time point here: persistent/refractory GD, antithyroid drugs over 5 years with positive TRAb. Isolated PBMC RNA provided the starting material for the TCR library. Material: peripheral blood mononuclear cells (PBMCs), obtained when the disease was refractory, from a patient treated with antithyroid drugs. V is TRBV5-1 and J is TRBJ2-2; 7 nucleotides align to TRBD1. This receptor was obtained from a female donor with Graves disease. The CDR3 spells CASSRRQGANIGELFF. The CDR3 nucleotides read TGCGCCAGCAGCCGTAGACAGGGCGCGAACATCGGGGAGCTGTTTTTT.